This T cell receptor beta chain was sequenced in a study of control samples from healthy donors and cancer patients. Using immunoSEQ multiplex PCR, the repertoire was profiled, and TCRdb retains in-frame clones only, with some absent. The repertoire includes roughly 130,000 clones, just under 95% of them detected once, and approximately 15% sits in the top ten. With 1 base removed from V and 4 bases from J, the gap between germline ends came to 15 bases. The length of the CDR3 is 16 residues. The germline CDR1 and CDR2 sequences are SGHVS and FQNEAQ. Sequenced material: PBMCs. The receptor's source is a man aged 55-75 years with colorectal cancer. The rearrangement uses TRBV7-8 and TRBJ2-3; D is possibly TRBD1 (5 bases). The CDR3 coding sequence is TGTGCCAGCAGCTTAGAGGCAGGGCAAGGTCCAGATACGCAGTATTTT. Protein product: CASSLEAGQGPDTQYF.